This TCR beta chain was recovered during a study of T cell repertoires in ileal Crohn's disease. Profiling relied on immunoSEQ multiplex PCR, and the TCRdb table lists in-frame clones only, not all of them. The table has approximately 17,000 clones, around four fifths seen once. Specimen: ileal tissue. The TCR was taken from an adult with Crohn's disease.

CDR3 sequence: CASSSPGLGDRAGENYGYTF. Written as DNA, the CDR3 is TGCGCCAGCAGCTCGCCGGGCCTGGGGGACAGGGCGGGAGAGAACTATGGCTACACCTTC. The chain couples TRBV5-1 to TRBJ1-2, with TRBD1 matching 9 bases. V was clipped by 3 bases and J by 2 bases; unmatched bases: 20. Germline loops: CDR1 SGHRS, CDR2 YFSETQ. This CDR3 comprises 20 residues. The entire variable domain, with the rest obtained from reference TRBV5-1 and TRBJ1-2, is as follows: KAGVTQTPRYLIKTRGQQVTLSCSPISGHRSVSWYQQTPGQGLQFLFEYFSETQRNKGNFPGRFSGRQFSNSRSEMNVSTLELGDSALYLCASSSPGLGDRAGENYGYTFGSGTRLTVV.